This entry lists 10 T cell receptor beta chains sequenced from one sample in a study of T cell responses to AZD1222 COVID-19 vaccine. Some clones are missing from TCRdb's copy, which holds only in-frame ones; the method was immunoSEQ multiplex PCR. The sample contains 100,000 or so clones, 92% of which appear only once. Here the sequenced sample was peripheral blood, taken on day 0 of AZD1222 vaccination. These TCRs come from an adult in good health.

The V and J genes are TRBV19 and TRBJ2-2; maybe TRBD1 (6 bases). Trimming left V 6 bases short and J 6 bases short, with 20 bases between. The CDR3 is 16 residues long. CDR1 is LNHDA and CDR2 is SQIVND in the germline V gene (reference sequence). Here the CDR3 DNA reads TGTGCCAGTAGGACTATCCCAGGGGCAGGGGCCGGGGAGCTGTTTTTT. This translates into CASRTIPGAGAGELFF. Full variable domain (remainder filled in from reference TRBV19 and TRBJ2-2): DGGITQSPKYLFRKEGQNVTLSCEQNLNHDAMYWYRQDPGQGLRLIYYSQIVNDFQKGDIAEGYSVSREKKESFPLTVTSAQKNPTAFYLCASRTIPGAGAGELFFGEGSRLTVL.

This clone was seen just once. The chain is built from TRBV18 and TRBJ2-2; D is possibly TRBD2 (5 bases). The CDR3 runs 15 residues. Germline V lookup: CDR1 KGHSH, CDR2 LQKENI. V shed 2 bases and J shed 5 bases, with 12 bases lying between them. CDR3 bases: TGTGCCAGCTCACCAACGAGGGTTGGGACCGGGGAGCTGTTTTTT. It codes for CASSPTRVGTGELFF.

The chain uses TRBV28 and TRBJ1-5; TRBD1 agrees at 8 bases. This CDR3 region has 15 residues. Per the germline V gene, CDR1 is MDHEN and CDR2 is SYDVKM. The J segment lost 5 bases and the V segment lost 3 bases, leaving 6 bases of the junction unmatched. The CDR3 DNA is TGTGCCAGCAGTTTCCCCGGGACAGGTTATCAGCCCCAGCATTTT. Encoded protein: CASSFPGTGYQPQHF.

The CDR3 spells CSASQGTETQYF. CDR3 sequence (DNA): TGCAGCGCTTCACAGGGGACGGAGACCCAGTACTTC. The chain is built from TRBV29-1 and TRBJ2-5, with TRBD1 matching 7 bases. The CDR3 has 12 residues. CDR1 is SQVTM and CDR2 is ANQGSEA in the germline V gene. V gave up 7 bases and J gave up 5 bases; unmatched junction bases: 7.

The chain combines TRBV6-4 with TRBJ2-1, with D possibly being TRBD2 (7 bases). The CDR3 extends over 16 amino acids. The V and J ends lost 5 bases and 10 bases respectively, with 24 bases between them. Germline V lookup: CDR1 MRHNA, CDR2 SNTAGT. This chain's CDR3 is CASSSEGVPAGEEQFF. The DNA for the CDR3 is TGTGCCAGCAGTTCCGAGGGGGTCCCTGCGGGAGAGGAGCAGTTCTTC.

This clone was seen only once. CDR3 nucleotide sequence: TGCGCCAGCAGCTTAGACGGGGCGGGGGGCTACACCTTC. Translated, it gives CASSLDGAGGYTF. The rearrangement joins TRBV5-1 to TRBJ1-2; TRBD1 might be the D (5 bases). Germline V gives CDR1 SGHRS, CDR2 YFSETQ. The CDR3 is 13 amino acids. Trimming removed 2 bases from V and 8 bases from J, with 13 bases in between.

V usage is TRBV19 and J usage is TRBJ2-7, with 9 nucleotides matching TRBD1. Germline loops: CDR1 LNHDA, CDR2 SQIVND (reference sequence). This CDR3 spans 14 amino acids. Trimming removed 5 bases from V and 2 bases from J; junction bases left unmatched: 4. CDR3 in DNA: TGTGCCAGTAGTCCAGGACAGGGGACCTACGAGCAGTACTTC. Translating gives CASSPGQGTYEQYF.

The chain couples TRBV3-1 (or the pseudogene TRBV3-2) to TRBJ2-1; no clear D. Trimming stripped 6 bases from V and 2 bases from J, with 11 bases between. There are 14 residues in the CDR3. Per germline, CDR1 LGHDT and CDR2 YNNKEL (reference sequence). CDR3 nucleotide sequence: TGTGCCAGCAGTTCCGACTGGACCTACAATGAGCAGTTCTTC. This translates into CASSSDWTYNEQFF.

The chain uses TRBV10-2 and TRBJ2-1; the match to TRBD2 covers 7 bases. Trimming took 3 bases from V and 7 from J; bases not matched to a gene: 9. The CDR3 spans 15 residues. Germline CDR1 reads WSHSY; CDR2 reads SAAADI. CDR3 in DNA: TGCGCCAGCAGTGATAGGACTAGGGGCGCGAATGAGCAGTTCTTC. Protein: CASSDRTRGANEQFF.

The CDR3 loop reads CASSTQGGSWETQYF. Here the CDR3 DNA reads TGTGCCAGCAGTACACAGGGTGGTAGTTGGGAGACCCAGTACTTC. J is TRBJ2-5 and V is TRBV27; D is possibly TRBD1 (6 bases). The CDR3 runs 15 residues. Trimming removed 5 bases from V and 5 bases from J, with 18 bases in between. Germline-derived CDR1 and CDR2 are MNHEY and SMNVEV (reference sequence).